The TCR beta chain under discussion was sequenced for a study of T-cell reconstitution after alpha-beta-depleted transplantation in children. This clonotype occurred many times. Its antigen is unidentified. Overall study results and limits: The origin of high day-60 TCRbeta diversity in some patients lay in surviving recipient T cells and thymic progenitors.

CDR3 length equals 14 residues. The V gene end was trimmed by 4 bases and the J gene end by 7 bases; junction bases not matched to a gene: 8. The V gene's germline CDR1 is KGHDR and CDR2 SFDVKD. The TCRbeta library incorporated unique molecular identifiers. TCRdb re-derived calls from the PCR reads in MiXCR, one entry per CDR3 protein. In the table there are about 300,000 distinct CDR3 sequences, 9.5% to 13% of which are singletons. The rearrangement joins TRBV24-1 to TRBJ2-5, with 7 bases that match TRBD2. The receptor was isolated from a boy less than two years old with acute myeloid leukemia, due to receive a stem cell transplant. This sample comprised PBMCs, obtained before TCRalphabeta/CD19-depleted stem cell transplant. The CDR3 here is CATSDPGRRGTQYF. CDR3 DNA sequence: TGTGCCACCAGTGACCCCGGGAGGAGAGGGACCCAGTACTTC.